These T cell receptor beta chains were read from a single sample in a study of T cell responses to AZD1222 COVID-19 vaccine. Assay used: immunoSEQ multiplex PCR; TCRdb lists only in-frame clones, some missing. Here the sample spans under 130,000 clones, over 80% being singletons. The source material was peripheral blood, sampled on day 0 of AZD1222 vaccination. These receptors were collected from an adult in good health. Each CDR3 is given with its conserved first and last residue.

V	J	CDR3
TRBV21-1	TRBJ1-1	CASSMTGENTEAFF
TRBV7-9	TRBJ1-3	CASSPPGGRTIYF
TRBV5-5	TRBJ2-6	CASSDPSGGLSGANVLTF
TRBV18	TRBJ2-5	CASSQTSQETQYF
TRBV21-1	TRBJ1-4	CASRRGDEKLFF
TRBV11-2	TRBJ2-5	CASSLGSSGGAYETQYF
TRBV5-1	TRBJ1-1	CASRDAGRNTEAFF
TRBV27	TRBJ1-2	CASSSRQAPYYGYTF
TRBV2	TRBJ1-1	CASRRGDTEAFF
TRBV4-3	TRBJ1-4	CASSQDWGYNEKLFF
TRBV10-3	TRBJ2-3	CAISASMVGRGTSTDTQYF
TRBV12-3/TRBV12-4	TRBJ1-2	CASSKDRNYGYTF
TRBV12-2	TRBJ2-2	CASRLAVNTGELFF
TRBV9	TRBJ2-1	CASSVSSGNNEQFF
TRBV19	TRBJ2-3	CASSSLVDTQYF
TRBV3-1/TRBV3-2	TRBJ1-3	CASSQRGRRNTIYF
TRBV5-8	TRBJ2-1	CASSLEGWGQQFF
TRBV10-3	TRBJ1-1	CAIIQGTEAFF
TRBV4-1	TRBJ1-1	CASTEIGGPSTEAFF
TRBV12-3/TRBV12-4	TRBJ2-5	CASSLMQGSQYF
TRBV7-2	TRBJ1-6	CASSLARSSPLHF
TRBV6-5	TRBJ2-1	CASSRPARGDNEQFF
TRBV3-1/TRBV3-2	TRBJ1-2	CASSQDLGPSGYTF
TRBV6-1	TRBJ1-3	CASSEEAAFSGNTIYF
TRBV19	TRBJ2-1	CASSPRDIPLDEQFF
TRBV5-1	TRBJ1-2	CASSSGYRGYTF
TRBV7-2	TRBJ2-7	CASSRVSYEQYF
TRBV12-3/TRBV12-4	TRBJ1-1	CASRTGPNTEAFF